This T cell receptor (beta chain) was profiled in a study of T cell clones after liver transplantation. Looking at the study overall: Immunosuppression withdrawal was tried within 2 years after liver transplantation in this trial. Pre-transplant mixed lymphocyte reactions yielded third-party-reactive TCRbeta sequences as comparators for graft-donor-reactive sequences.

The germline V gene has CDR1 SGHRS and CDR2 YFSETQ. The V end lost 4 bases, the J end lost 1 base, and 29 bases lay between the germline ends. This CDR3 has 20 amino acids. Produced via immunoSEQ multiplex PCR; TCRdb's table is partial and in-frame only. The sample has about 75,000 clones; about 85% are singletons. Sample: CD4+ T cells from blood, taken around 50 months after liver transplant. This TCR was recovered from a human patient who received a liver transplant. Some T cells may be transferred from the graft donor. This chain connects TRBV5-1 to TRBJ2-5, with D tentatively TRBD1 (6 bases). The DNA of the CDR3 is TGCGCCAGCAGCGATTTGGGGGCCGGAAACAGCCGATCCTCCCAAGAGACCCAGTACTTC. This translates into CASSDLGAGNSRSSQETQYF.